Following are 27 T cell receptor beta chains from one sample sequenced in a study of T cell repertoires in cytomegalovirus infection. Each CDR3 protein is one row after TCRdb ran MiXCR on the reads. The table has about 360,000 distinct CDR3 sequences, roughly 18% seen once. The source material was PBMCs. All receptors come from a human donor in good health (CMV status not recorded). Some clones in this sample may be carry-over from other donors' samples.

The chain is built from TRBV7-9 and TRBJ1-4; D is ambiguous. The length of the CDR3 is 13 residues. Deletions cut 9 bases from V and 10 bases from J, with 18 bases between. Germline-derived CDR1 and CDR2 are SEHNR and FQNEAQ (reference sequence). CDR3 region: CASEGQHGGKLFF. CDR3 bases: TGTGCCAGTGAAGGGCAGCATGGTGGAAAACTGTTTTTT.

The genes are TRBV6-6 and TRBJ2-1, with D perhaps TRBD1 (7 bases). Deletions cut 10 bases from V and 4 bases from J, with 29 bases between. The CDR3 extends over 18 amino acids. CDR1 is MNHNY and CDR2 is SVGAGI in the germline V gene (reference sequence). The CDR3 region has the DNA TGTGCCAACAAAAATGACTCCCACGACAGGGACTCTTACAATGAGCAGTTCTTC. This translates into CANKNDSHDRDSYNEQFF.

The CDR3, as DNA: TGTGCCAGCAGTTCAGGGGGGGCAGCTACGAACACCGGGGAGCTGTTTTTT. The encoded protein is CASSSGGAATNTGELFF. This chain connects TRBV12-3 or TRBV12-4 to TRBJ2-2; D is possibly TRBD1 or TRBD2 (7 bases each). Between the trimmed V and J ends, which lost 4 bases and 0 bases, there was a span of 15 bases. CDR3 length: 17 residues.

The chain combines TRBV20-1 with TRBJ2-1; a weak D match, TRBD2 (5 bases). Looked up from germline, CDR1 is DFQATT and CDR2 is SNEGSKA (reference sequence). The CDR3 runs to 13 residues. Trimming cost V 2 bases and J 7 bases, with 12 bases left between them. The CDR3 sequence is CSARPGWLNEQFF. CDR3 sequence (DNA): TGCAGTGCTAGACCGGGATGGTTGAATGAGCAGTTCTTC.

A few counts support this clonotype. This chain links TRBV11-2 with TRBJ2-1, with TRBD1 identical over 10 bases. The V gene end was trimmed by 5 bases and the J gene end by 7 bases; junction bases not matched to a gene: 8. CDR3 length equals 15 residues. CDR1 and CDR2 (germline): SGHAT, FQNNGV. CDR3: CASSPIRDRGNEQFF. In nucleotides, the CDR3 is TGTGCCAGCAGCCCTATCCGGGACAGGGGAAATGAGCAGTTCTTC.

The gene calls are TRBV24-1 and TRBJ1-5; D is undetermined. The CDR3 consists of 14 residues. V dropped 5 bases and J dropped 7 bases, with 14 bases sitting between them. Germline loops: CDR1 KGHDR, CDR2 SFDVKD. The DNA for the CDR3 is TGTGCCACCAGTGGCGGGGAACGCGGGCAGCCCCAGCATTTT. Protein sequence: CATSGGERGQPQHF.

This clonotype was detected a few times. The chain is built from TRBV3-1 and TRBJ1-1; a possible D gene is TRBD1 (6 bases). Trimming pared 2 bases from V and 8 bases from J, leaving 15 bases between. Looked up from germline, CDR1 is LGHDT and CDR2 is YNNKEL (reference sequence). CDR3 size: 14 residues. The DNA of the CDR3 is TGTGCCAGCAGCCAACTTACAGGGTCCTGGGAAGCTTTCTTT. Translated, it gives CASSQLTGSWEAFF.

The V call is TRBV28, the J call TRBJ1-5; 8 positions match TRBD1. V lost 6 bases and J lost 2; bases outside the gene matches: 6. The length of the CDR3 is 15 residues. The germline CDR1 and CDR2 sequences are MDHEN and SYDVKM. The CDR3 DNA follows: TGTGCCAGCAGCCTCACAGGGGGTGGCAATCAGCCCCAGCATTTT. It is translated as CASSLTGGGNQPQHF.

This clonotype was counted ten times or more. The chain uses TRBV2 and TRBJ1-5; 7 bases fit TRBD1. CDR3 length: 17 residues. In germline, CDR1 is SNHLY, CDR2 FYNNEI. Trimming at V came to 1 base and at J to 0 bases, leaving 6 bases not matched to a gene. CDR3 DNA: TGTGCCAGCAGTGAAGACAGGGGACCCAATAGCAATCAGCCCCAGCATTTT. Translated, it gives CASSEDRGPNSNQPQHF.

In its sample, this clonotype was seen a few times. The chain carries TRBV6-1 and TRBJ2-3; the D gene is possibly TRBD2 (7 bases). Per the germline V gene, CDR1 is MNHNS and CDR2 is SASEGT. This CDR3 region has 16 residues. The V end lost 6 bases, the J end lost 4 bases, and 20 bases lay between the germline ends. CDR3 in amino acids: CASSSRSGGVSDTQYF. CDR3 sequence (DNA): TGTGCCAGCAGCTCCAGATCGGGGGGCGTGTCAGATACGCAGTATTTT.

The chain recombines TRBV20-1 with TRBJ2-7; 13 bases are a match to TRBD2. Trimming removed 3 bases from V and 7 bases from J; junction bases left unmatched: 18. Germline V gene lookup returns CDR1 DFQATT and CDR2 SNEGSKA (reference sequence). The CDR3 contains 18 residues. Written as DNA, the CDR3 is TGCAGTGCTAGCACCTCGACTAGCGGGAGGAACCTCCCAGGGGAGCAGTACTTC. Its translation: CSASTSTSGRNLPGEQYF.

This clonotype was seen more than once but under ten times. The J gene is TRBJ2-5, the V gene TRBV28; either TRBD1 or TRBD2 may fit D (5 bases each). Germline V gene sequence: CDR1 MDHEN, CDR2 SYDVKM. The CDR3 sequence is 16 residues long. The V end lost 7 bases, the J end lost 2 bases, and 20 bases lay between the germline ends. The CDR3 reads CASKPSRWGIQETQYF. In nucleotides, the CDR3 is TGTGCCAGCAAACCCTCCAGATGGGGGATACAAGAGACCCAGTACTTC.

The chain carries TRBV6-6 and TRBJ1-5; 9 bases agree with TRBD1. Germline V gene lookup returns CDR1 MNHNY and CDR2 SVGAGI (reference sequence). The CDR3 loop spans 13 amino acids. With V trimmed by 7 bases and J by 8 bases, 6 bases remained unmatched. CDR3 in amino acids: CASNRGQGEPQHF. CDR3 DNA sequence: TGTGCCAGCAACCGGGGACAGGGTGAGCCCCAGCATTTT.

This chain joins TRBV11-2 and TRBJ1-2, with 8 bases aligning to TRBD1. J was trimmed by 6 bases and V by 5 bases; bases with no gene match: 11. Germline lookup yields CDR1 SGHAT and CDR2 FQNNGV. The CDR3 sequence is 15 residues long. The CDR3 DNA reads TGTGCCAGCAGCCCCGGGGACAGGTTATGGCATGGCTACACCTTC. Residues: CASSPGDRLWHGYTF.

The chain couples TRBV9 to TRBJ2-5; 8 nucleotides match TRBD2. CDR3 length equals 16 residues. The germline gives CDR1 SGDLS, CDR2 YYNGEE. The J segment lost 7 bases and the V segment lost 2 bases, leaving 13 bases of the junction unmatched. The DNA for the CDR3 is TGTGCCAGCAGCGTCGCCGGGACAATGAGCGGGGGGACCCAGTACTTC. This gives the protein CASSVAGTMSGGTQYF.

In this sample, this clonotype turned up a few times. This sequence joins TRBV6-1 and TRBJ1-5; no firm D call. The CDR3 has 17 amino acids. Germline CDR1 is MNHNS and CDR2 is SASEGT. Trimming removed 9 bases at V and 0 bases at J, with 21 bases between. CDR3 loop: CARLQSPLQNSNQPQHF. In DNA, the CDR3 is TGTGCCAGATTACAGAGCCCCTTACAAAATAGCAATCAGCCCCAGCATTTT.

The V gene is TRBV6-1, the J gene TRBJ2-2; D is possibly TRBD2 (6 bases). The CDR3 loop spans 16 amino acids. Trimming removed 7 bases from V and 5 bases from J, with 20 bases in between. The germline V gene encodes CDR1 MNHNS and CDR2 SASEGT. The CDR3 sequence is CASTERGLLPTGELFF. CDR3 coding DNA: TGTGCCAGCACCGAAAGGGGACTGCTTCCGACCGGGGAGCTGTTTTTT.

At least ten counts were recorded for this clonotype. The V call is TRBV25-1, the J call TRBJ2-1; 11 positions match TRBD1. The junction had 6 bases not matched to a gene; V was cut back by 7 bases and J by 7 bases. From germline, CDR1 is MGHDK and CDR2 SYGVNS. This CDR3 comprises 14 residues. CDR3 in DNA: TGTGCCAGCAAGGGGGACAGGGGGTGGAATGAGCAGTTCTTC. Its translation: CASKGDRGWNEQFF.

The table lists this clonotype with a few counts. The gene calls are TRBV19 and TRBJ2-4, with no clear D. The CDR3 is 15 residues long. Germline lookup yields CDR1 LNHDA and CDR2 SQIVND (reference sequence). Trimming cost V 10 bases and J 0 bases, with 16 bases left between them. CDR3 loop: CATSLSFLAKNIQYF. The CDR3 DNA sequence: TGTGCCACCTCACTAAGCTTCCTAGCCAAAAACATTCAGTACTTC.

The rearrangement uses TRBV29-1 and TRBJ2-3; 10 positions agree with TRBD1. This CDR3 comprises 15 residues. Trimming removed 6 bases from V and 5 bases from J; junction bases left unmatched: 11. Looked up from germline, CDR1 is SQVTM and CDR2 is ANQGSEA. The CDR3 nucleotides read TGCAGCGTCGCCTCGACCGGGACAGGGGAAGATACGCAGTATTTT. Its translation: CSVASTGTGEDTQYF.

This clonotype appeared many times. This chain connects TRBV20-1 to TRBJ1-4; possible D gene TRBD1, 5 bases. V shed 5 bases and J shed 8 bases, with 18 bases lying between them. The CDR3 loop spans 14 amino acids. Germline CDR1 and CDR2: DFQATT and SNEGSKA (reference sequence). CDR3 in amino acids: CSAPDAGPQEKLFF. DNA for the CDR3: TGCAGTGCTCCGGACGCGGGACCGCAAGAAAAACTGTTTTTT.

This clonotype was recorded at least ten times. This chain links TRBV12-3 or TRBV12-4 with TRBJ1-2; 7 bases fit TRBD1. The CDR3 runs 15 residues. V shed 6 bases and J 6 bases; nucleotides not matched to a gene: 13. In DNA form, the CDR3 reads TGTGCCAGCAGCCTCTTGGGACAGCTATGGAATGGCTACACCTTC. It specifies CASSLLGQLWNGYTF.

The chain recombines TRBV19 with TRBJ1-2; no clear D gene. Trimming left V 5 bases short and J 0 bases short, with 10 bases between. CDR1 and CDR2 from the germline V gene are LNHDA and SQIVND (reference sequence). There are 14 residues in the CDR3. The CDR3 coding sequence is TGTGCCAGTAGTCACGCGGGCCCTAACTATGGCTACACCTTC. Residues: CASSHAGPNYGYTF.

The CDR3 protein is CASSTQGHRTDTQYF. CDR3 nucleotide sequence: TGTGCCAGCAGCACACAGGGCCATCGCACAGATACGCAGTATTTT. The chain is built from TRBV5-8 and TRBJ2-3; perhaps TRBD1 as D (6 bases). The CDR3 length is 15 residues. Germline lookup yields CDR1 SGHTS and CDR2 YDEGEE. V shed 4 bases and J shed 1 base, with 13 bases lying between them.

This clonotype has more than one count but fewer than ten. The rearrangement uses TRBV7-2 and TRBJ2-1; a weak D match, TRBD1 (6 bases). Looked up from germline, CDR1 is SGHTA and CDR2 is FQGNSA. The CDR3 spans 17 residues. Trimming removed 1 base at V and 5 bases at J, with 18 bases between. This CDR3 reads CASSLVILGGRDNEQFF. In DNA, the CDR3 is TGTGCCAGCAGCTTAGTTATTCTTGGGGGCCGGGACAATGAGCAGTTCTTC.

Ten or more counts support this clonotype. J is TRBJ2-6 and V is TRBV4-3; D gene ambiguous. V was shortened by 0 bases and J by 1 base, with 7 bases between the two germline ends. The CDR3 consists of 16 residues. Germline CDR1 reads LGHNA; CDR2 reads YSLEER. The CDR3: CASSQDRRSGANVLTF. CDR3 DNA sequence: TGCGCCAGCAGCCAAGATCGGCGATCTGGGGCCAACGTCCTGACTTTC.

J is TRBJ2-1 and V is TRBV7-9; D gene uncertain. Germline CDR1 and CDR2: SEHNR and FQNEAQ (reference sequence). The CDR3 spans 12 residues. V lost 5 bases and J 9 bases, leaving 11 bases between the germline ends. The CDR3 here is CASSPTLTEQFF. CDR3 nucleotide sequence: TGTGCCAGCAGCCCTACCTTGACTGAGCAGTTCTTC.